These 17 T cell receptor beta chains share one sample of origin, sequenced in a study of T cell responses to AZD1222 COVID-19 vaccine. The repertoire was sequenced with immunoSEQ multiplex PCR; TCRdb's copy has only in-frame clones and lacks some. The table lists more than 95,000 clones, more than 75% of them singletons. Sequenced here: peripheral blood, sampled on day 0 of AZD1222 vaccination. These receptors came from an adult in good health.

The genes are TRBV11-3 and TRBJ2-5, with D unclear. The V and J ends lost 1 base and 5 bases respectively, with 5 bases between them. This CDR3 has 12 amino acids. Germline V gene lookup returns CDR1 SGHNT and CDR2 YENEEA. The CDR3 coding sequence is TGTGCCAGCAGCTTAGGCTCGGAGACCCAGTACTTC. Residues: CASSLGSETQYF.

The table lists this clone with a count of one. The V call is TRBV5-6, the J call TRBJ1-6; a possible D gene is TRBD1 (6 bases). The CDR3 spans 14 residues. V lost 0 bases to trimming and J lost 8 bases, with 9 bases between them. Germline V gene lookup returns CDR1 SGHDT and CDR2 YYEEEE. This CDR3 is CASSLVQGYSPLHF. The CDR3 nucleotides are TGTGCCAGCAGCTTGGTACAGGGATATTCACCCCTCCACTTT.

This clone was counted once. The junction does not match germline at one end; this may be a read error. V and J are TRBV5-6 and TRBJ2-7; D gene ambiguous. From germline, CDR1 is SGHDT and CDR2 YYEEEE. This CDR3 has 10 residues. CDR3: CASSLITRLF. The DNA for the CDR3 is TGTGCCAGCAGCTTGATTACGAGACTCTTC.

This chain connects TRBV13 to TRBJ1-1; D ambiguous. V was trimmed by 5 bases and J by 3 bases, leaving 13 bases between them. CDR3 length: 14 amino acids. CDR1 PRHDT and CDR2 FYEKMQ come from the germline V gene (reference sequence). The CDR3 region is CASSDLIGDTEAFF. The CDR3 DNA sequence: TGTGCCAGCAGCGATTTAATTGGGGACACTGAAGCTTTCTTT.

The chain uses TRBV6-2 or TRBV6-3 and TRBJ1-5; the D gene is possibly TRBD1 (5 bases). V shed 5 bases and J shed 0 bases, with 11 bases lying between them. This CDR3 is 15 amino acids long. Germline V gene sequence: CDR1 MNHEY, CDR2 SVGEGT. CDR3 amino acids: CASSRGEYSNQPQHF. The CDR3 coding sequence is TGTGCCAGCAGTCGGGGGGAGTATAGCAATCAGCCCCAGCATTTT.

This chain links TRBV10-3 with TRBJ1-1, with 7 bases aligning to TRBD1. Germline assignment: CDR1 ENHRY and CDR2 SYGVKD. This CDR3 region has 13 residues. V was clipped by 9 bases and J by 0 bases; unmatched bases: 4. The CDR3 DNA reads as TGTGCCATGTACAGGGGAATGAACACTGAAGCTTTCTTT. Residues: CAMYRGMNTEAFF.

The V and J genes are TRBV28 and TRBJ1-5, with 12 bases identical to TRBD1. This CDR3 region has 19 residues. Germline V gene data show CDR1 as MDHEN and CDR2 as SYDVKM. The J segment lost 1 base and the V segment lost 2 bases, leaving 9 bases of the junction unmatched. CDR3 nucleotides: TGTGCCAGCAGTTTAGGGGGACAGGGGGCTGATGGAAGCAATCAGCCCCAGCATTTT. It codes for CASSLGGQGADGSNQPQHF.

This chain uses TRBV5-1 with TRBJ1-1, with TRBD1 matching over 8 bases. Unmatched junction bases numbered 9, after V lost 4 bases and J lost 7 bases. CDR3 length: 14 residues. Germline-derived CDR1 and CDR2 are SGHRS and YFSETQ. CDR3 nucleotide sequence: TGCGCCAGCAGCGATCAGGGGGCGCGGAATGAAGCTTTCTTT. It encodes CASSDQGARNEAFF. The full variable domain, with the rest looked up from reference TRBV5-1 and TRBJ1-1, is KAGVTQTPRYLIKTRGQQVTLSCSPISGHRSVSWYQQTPGQGLQFLFEYFSETQRNKGNFPGRFSGRQFSNSRSEMNVSTLELGDSALYLCASSDQGARNEAFFGQGTRLTVV.

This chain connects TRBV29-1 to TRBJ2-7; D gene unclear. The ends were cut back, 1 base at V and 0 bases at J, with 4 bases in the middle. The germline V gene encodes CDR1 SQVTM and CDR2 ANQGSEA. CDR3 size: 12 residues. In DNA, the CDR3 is TGCAGCGTTGAAGGCGACTCCTACGAGCAGTACTTC. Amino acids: CSVEGDSYEQYF.

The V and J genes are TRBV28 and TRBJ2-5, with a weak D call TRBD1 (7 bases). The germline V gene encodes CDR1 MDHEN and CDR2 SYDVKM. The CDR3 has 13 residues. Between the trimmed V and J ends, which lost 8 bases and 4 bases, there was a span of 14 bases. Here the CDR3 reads CASLQGGAETQYF. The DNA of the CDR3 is TGTGCCAGCCTTCAGGGGGGAGCAGAGACCCAGTACTTC.

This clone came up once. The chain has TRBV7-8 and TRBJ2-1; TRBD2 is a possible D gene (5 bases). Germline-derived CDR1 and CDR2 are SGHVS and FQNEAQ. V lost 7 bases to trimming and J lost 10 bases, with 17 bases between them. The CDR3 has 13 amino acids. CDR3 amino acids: CASTRRGYGEQFF. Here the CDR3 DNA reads TGTGCCAGCACGCGCCGGGGTTACGGGGAGCAGTTCTTC.

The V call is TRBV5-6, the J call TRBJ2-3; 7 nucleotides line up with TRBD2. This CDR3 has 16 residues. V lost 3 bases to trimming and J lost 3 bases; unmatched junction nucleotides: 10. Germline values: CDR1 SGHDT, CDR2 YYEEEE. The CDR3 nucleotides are TGTGCCAGCAGCTCGCCCTCGAGGGAGGGGACAGATACGCAGTATTTT. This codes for CASSSPSREGTDTQYF.

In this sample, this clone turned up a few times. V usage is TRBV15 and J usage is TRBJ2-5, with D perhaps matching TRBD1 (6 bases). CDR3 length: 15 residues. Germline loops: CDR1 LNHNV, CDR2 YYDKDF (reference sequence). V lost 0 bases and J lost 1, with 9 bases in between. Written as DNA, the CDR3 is TGTGCCACCAGCAGAGACCCGGACAGCCAAGAGACCCAGTACTTC. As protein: CATSRDPDSQETQYF.

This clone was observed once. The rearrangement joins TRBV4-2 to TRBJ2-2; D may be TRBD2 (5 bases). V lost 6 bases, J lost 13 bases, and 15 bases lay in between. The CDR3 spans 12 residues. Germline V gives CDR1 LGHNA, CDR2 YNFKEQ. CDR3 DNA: TGTGCCAGCAGAGATTCCCTTGGGAGGCTGTTTTTT. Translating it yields CASRDSLGRLFF.

The CDR3 protein is CASSSNRGRQETQYF. The DNA of the CDR3 is TGTGCCAGCAGTTCAAACAGGGGCCGCCAAGAGACCCAGTACTTC. V and J are TRBV28 and TRBJ2-5, with TRBD1 identical over 7 bases. Germline V gene lookup returns CDR1 MDHEN and CDR2 SYDVKM. The CDR3 sequence is 15 residues long. The V and J ends lost 4 bases and 1 base, in that order; junction bases with no gene match: 6.

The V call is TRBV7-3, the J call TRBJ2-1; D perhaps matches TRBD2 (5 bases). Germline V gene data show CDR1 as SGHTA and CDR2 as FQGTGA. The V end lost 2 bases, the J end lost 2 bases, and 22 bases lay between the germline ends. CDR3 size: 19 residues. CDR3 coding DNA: TGTGCCAGCAGCTTAGGGCCAGGAGAAGGGAGTTTCACCTACAATGAGCAGTTCTTC. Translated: CASSLGPGEGSFTYNEQFF.

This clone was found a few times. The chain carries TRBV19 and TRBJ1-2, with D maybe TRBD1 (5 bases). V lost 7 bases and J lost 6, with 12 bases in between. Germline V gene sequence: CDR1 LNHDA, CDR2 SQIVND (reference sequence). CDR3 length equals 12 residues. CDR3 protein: CASTQTEHGYTF. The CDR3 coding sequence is TGTGCCAGTACCCAGACAGAGCATGGCTACACCTTC. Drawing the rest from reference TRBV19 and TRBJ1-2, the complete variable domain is DGGITQSPKYLFRKEGQNVTLSCEQNLNHDAMYWYRQDPGQGLRLIYYSQIVNDFQKGDIAEGYSVSREKKESFPLTVTSAQKNPTAFYLCASTQTEHGYTFGSGTRLTVV.